The 5 T cell receptor beta chains reported below all come from one sample, sequenced in a study of cytomegalovirus exposure and HLA in healthy donors. The PCR was carried out with 60 Vbeta primers and 13 Jbeta primers. Generated by immunoSEQ multiplex PCR, the TCRdb table keeps only in-frame clones and is missing some. The sample includes about 59,000 clones, 70% to 75% of them seen just once. The sample was PBMCs. The receptors come from a young man in good health and CMV-seropositive.

The gene calls are TRBV14 and TRBJ1-1; 11 positions match TRBD1. Germline V gene data show CDR1 as SGHDN and CDR2 as FVKESK. The CDR3 consists of 13 residues. V gave up 3 bases and J gave up 8 bases; unmatched junction bases: 2. The CDR3 reads CASSQDRGREAFF. In nucleotides, the CDR3 is TGTGCCAGCAGCCAGGACAGGGGGCGGGAAGCTTTCTTT.

The chain recombines TRBV7-9 with TRBJ1-1; TRBD1 might be the D (5 bases). Germline V gene sequence: CDR1 SEHNR, CDR2 FQNEAQ (reference sequence). This CDR3 has 15 residues. Trimming took 2 bases from V and 4 from J, leaving 14 bases between them. The CDR3 DNA reads TGTGCCAGCAGCTTAAATCGGAGGGGAGTCACTGAAGCTTTCTTT. Protein: CASSLNRRGVTEAFF.

V usage is TRBV5-6 and J usage is TRBJ2-5, with D unresolved. The V end lost 0 bases, the J end lost 5 bases, and 5 bases lay between the germline ends. This CDR3 comprises 12 residues. Germline V gives CDR1 SGHDT, CDR2 YYEEEE. The CDR3 region has the DNA TGTGCCAGCAGCTTGGTCGGTGAGACCCAGTACTTC. This encodes CASSLVGETQYF.

This rearrangement joins TRBV28 to TRBJ2-1; tentatively, D is TRBD2 (5 bases). Germline assignment: CDR1 MDHEN and CDR2 SYDVKM. Trimming pared 9 bases from V and 0 bases from J, leaving 12 bases between. The CDR3 loop spans 14 amino acids. CDR3 sequence: CASRLGSSYNEQFF. CDR3 nucleotide sequence: TGTGCCAGTCGACTGGGGAGCTCCTACAATGAGCAGTTCTTC.

The sample holds a few counts of this clone. The DNA for the CDR3 is TGTGCCAGCAGTTTCTCCGGGACAGGGTCGGACACCATATATTTT. Protein: CASSFSGTGSDTIYF. The chain is built from TRBV6-6 and TRBJ1-3, with 9 positions matching TRBD1. Germline trimming cut 4 bases from V and 8 bases from J; bases unmatched to any gene: 9. CDR1 is MNHNY, CDR2 SVGAGI, per germline (reference sequence). The CDR3 has 15 amino acids.